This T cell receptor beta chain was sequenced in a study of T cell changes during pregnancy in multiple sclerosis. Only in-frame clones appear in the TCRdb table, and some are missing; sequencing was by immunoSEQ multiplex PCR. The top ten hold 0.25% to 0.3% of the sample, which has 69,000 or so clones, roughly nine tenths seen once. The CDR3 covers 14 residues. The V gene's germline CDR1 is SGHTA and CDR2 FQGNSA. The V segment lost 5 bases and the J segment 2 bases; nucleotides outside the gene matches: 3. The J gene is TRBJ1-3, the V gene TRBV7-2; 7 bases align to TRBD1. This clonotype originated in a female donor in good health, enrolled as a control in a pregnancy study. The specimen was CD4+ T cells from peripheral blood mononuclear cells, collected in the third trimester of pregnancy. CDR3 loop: CASSMTGTGNTIYF. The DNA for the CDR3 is TGTGCCAGCAGCATGACAGGGACTGGAAACACCATATATTTT.